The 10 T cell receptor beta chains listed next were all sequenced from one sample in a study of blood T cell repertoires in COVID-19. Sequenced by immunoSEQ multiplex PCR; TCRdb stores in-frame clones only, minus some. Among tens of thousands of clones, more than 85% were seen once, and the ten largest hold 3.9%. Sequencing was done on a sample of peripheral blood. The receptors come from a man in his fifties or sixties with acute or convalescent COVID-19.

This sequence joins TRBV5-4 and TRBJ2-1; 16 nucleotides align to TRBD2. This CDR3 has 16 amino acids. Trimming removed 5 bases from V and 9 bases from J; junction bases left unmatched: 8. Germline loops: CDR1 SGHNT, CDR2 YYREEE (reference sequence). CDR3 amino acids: CASSPPGLAGGGEQFF. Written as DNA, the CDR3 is TGTGCCAGCAGTCCCCCGGGACTAGCGGGAGGGGGTGAGCAGTTCTTC.

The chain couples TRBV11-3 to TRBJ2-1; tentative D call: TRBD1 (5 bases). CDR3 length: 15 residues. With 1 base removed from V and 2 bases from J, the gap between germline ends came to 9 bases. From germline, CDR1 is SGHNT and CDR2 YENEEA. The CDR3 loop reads CASSLARRAYNEQFF. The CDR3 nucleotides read TGTGCCAGCAGCTTAGCGCGCAGGGCCTACAATGAGCAGTTCTTC.

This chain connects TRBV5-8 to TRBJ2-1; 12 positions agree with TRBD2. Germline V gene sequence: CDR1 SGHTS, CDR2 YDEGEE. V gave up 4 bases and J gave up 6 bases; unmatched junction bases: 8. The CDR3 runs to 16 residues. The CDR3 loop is CASSALAGGPFNEQFF. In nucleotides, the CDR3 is TGTGCCAGCAGCGCGCTAGCGGGAGGGCCCTTCAATGAGCAGTTCTTC.

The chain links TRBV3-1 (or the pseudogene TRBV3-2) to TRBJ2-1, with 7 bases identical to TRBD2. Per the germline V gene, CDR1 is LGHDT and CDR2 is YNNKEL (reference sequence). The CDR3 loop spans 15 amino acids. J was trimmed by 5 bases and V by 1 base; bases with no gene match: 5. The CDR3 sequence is CASSQGASGNNEQFF. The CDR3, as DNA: TGTGCCAGCAGCCAAGGGGCTAGCGGAAACAATGAGCAGTTCTTC.

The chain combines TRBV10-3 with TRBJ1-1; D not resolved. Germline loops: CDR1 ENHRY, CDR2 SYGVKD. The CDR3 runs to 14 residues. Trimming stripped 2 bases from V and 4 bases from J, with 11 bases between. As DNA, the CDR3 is TGTGCCATCAGTGAGCTGGCGGGCAGCACTGAAGCTTTCTTT. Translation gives CAISELAGSTEAFF.

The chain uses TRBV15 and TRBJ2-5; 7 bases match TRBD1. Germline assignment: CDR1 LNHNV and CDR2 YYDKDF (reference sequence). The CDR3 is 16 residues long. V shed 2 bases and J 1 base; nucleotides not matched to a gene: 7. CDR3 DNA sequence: TGTGCCACCAGCAGAAGAAAAGGGACAGCCCAAGAGACCCAGTACTTC. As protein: CATSRRKGTAQETQYF.

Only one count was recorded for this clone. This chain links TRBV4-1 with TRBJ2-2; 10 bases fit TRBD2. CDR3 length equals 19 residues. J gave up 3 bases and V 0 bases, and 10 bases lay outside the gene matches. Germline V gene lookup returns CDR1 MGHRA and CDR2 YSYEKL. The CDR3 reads CASSQDGASGGSYTGELFF. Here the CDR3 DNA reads TGCGCCAGCAGCCAAGATGGGGCTAGCGGGGGATCTTACACCGGGGAGCTGTTTTTT.

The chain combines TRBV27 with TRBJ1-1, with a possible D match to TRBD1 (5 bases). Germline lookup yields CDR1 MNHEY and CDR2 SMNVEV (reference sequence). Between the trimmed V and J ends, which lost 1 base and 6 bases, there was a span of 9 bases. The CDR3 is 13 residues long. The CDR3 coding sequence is TGTGCCAGCAGTTTATATGCGGGGGCTGAAGCTTTCTTT. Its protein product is CASSLYAGAEAFF.

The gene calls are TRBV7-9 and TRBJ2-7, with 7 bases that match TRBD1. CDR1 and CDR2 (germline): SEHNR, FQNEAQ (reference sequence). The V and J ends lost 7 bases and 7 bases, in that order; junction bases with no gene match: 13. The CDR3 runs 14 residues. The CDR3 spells CASTKSGTAREQYF. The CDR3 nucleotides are TGTGCCAGCACCAAATCCGGGACAGCACGGGAGCAGTACTTC.

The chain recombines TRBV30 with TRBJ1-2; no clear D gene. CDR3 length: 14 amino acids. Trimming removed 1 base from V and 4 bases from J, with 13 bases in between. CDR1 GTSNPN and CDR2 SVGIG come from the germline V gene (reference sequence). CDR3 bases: TGTGCCTGGAGTGGCCCCCAGTTCACCTATGGCTACACCTTC. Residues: CAWSGPQFTYGYTF.